These 28 T cell receptor beta chains originate from one sample sequenced in a study of response to subunit inactivated influenza vaccine. One entry per CDR3 protein, called by TCRdb with MiXCR from the RT-PCR reads. The sample records more than 400,000 distinct CDR3 sequences, approximately 7.3% being singletons. The specimen was PBMCs from blood, collected around 25 months after vaccination. These receptors all stem from a man in his fifties or sixties who received an inactivated influenza vaccine.

As concerns this clonotype: A junction end diverges from the germline sequence, so it may reflect a read error. The rearrangement joins TRBV20-1 to TRBJ2-5; tentatively, D is TRBD2 (7 bases). The CDR3 is 15 residues long. In germline, CDR1 is DFQATT, CDR2 SNEGSKA (reference sequence). The CDR3 DNA reads as TGCAGCGCTAGAGAGGGGGGGGGGCCCAGTAGGACCCAGTACTTC. As protein: CSAREGGGPSRTQYF.

The chain couples TRBV6-1 to TRBJ2-1; 14 nucleotides align to TRBD2. The ends lost 6 bases at V and 8 bases at J; junction bases unmatched: 9. The germline V gene has CDR1 MNHNS and CDR2 SASEGT. The CDR3 loop spans 16 amino acids. This chain's CDR3 is CASRPGTSGSAYEQFF. CDR3 bases: TGTGCCAGCAGGCCCGGGACTAGCGGGAGTGCCTATGAGCAGTTCTTC.

This clonotype came up many times. J is TRBJ1-5 and V is TRBV12-3 or TRBV12-4; TRBD1 matches at 8 bases. With 6 bases clipped from V and 0 bases from J, the junction kept 1 base outside the gene matches. The CDR3 consists of 14 residues. Written as DNA, the CDR3 is TGTGCCAGCAGGACAGGGGTTAGCAATCAGCCCCAGCATTTT. It is translated as CASRTGVSNQPQHF.

This clonotype has at least ten counts. The rearrangement links TRBV4-2 to TRBJ2-2; D unresolved. The ends were cut back, 0 bases at V and 1 base at J, with 6 bases in the middle. Looked up from germline, CDR1 is LGHNA and CDR2 is YNFKEQ. This CDR3 comprises 15 residues. As DNA, the CDR3 is TGTGCCAGCAGCCAAGATCTGGGGAACACCGGGGAGCTGTTTTTT. Translating gives CASSQDLGNTGELFF.

The CDR3 is CASSQDHGDEQFF. Written as DNA, the CDR3 is TGTGCCAGCAGCCAAGACCACGGCGATGAGCAGTTCTTC. The chain combines TRBV4-2 with TRBJ2-1; D unclear. The CDR3 covers 13 residues. V was shortened by 0 bases and J by 8 bases, with 8 bases between the two germline ends. CDR1 is LGHNA and CDR2 is YNFKEQ in the germline V gene.

This clonotype showed up many times. This chain joins TRBV20-1 and TRBJ1-1, with D perhaps matching TRBD1 (6 bases). Germline-derived CDR1 and CDR2 are DFQATT and SNEGSKA (reference sequence). Trimming shortened V by 1 base and J by 0 bases, and 9 bases separated the two germline ends. This CDR3 region has 14 residues. This chain's CDR3 is CSARAGHLNTEAFF. As DNA, the CDR3 is TGCAGTGCTAGAGCGGGACACCTGAACACTGAAGCTTTCTTT.

This clonotype was observed many times. V is TRBV7-6 and J is TRBJ2-3, with D uncertain. CDR1 and CDR2 (germline): SGHVS, FNYEAQ. V was clipped by 4 bases and J by 3 bases, with 8 bases between them. This CDR3 spans 13 amino acids. The CDR3 protein is CASSSLKTDTQYF. In DNA form, the CDR3 reads TGTGCCAGCAGCTCACTTAAAACAGATACGCAGTATTTT.

A few counts support this clonotype. The rearrangement links TRBV7-2 to TRBJ2-5, with 12 bases identical to TRBD2. This CDR3 is built from 16 residues. The junction had 8 bases not matched to a gene; V was cut back by 5 bases and J by 4 bases. CDR1 is SGHTA, CDR2 FQGNSA, per germline. CDR3 amino acids: CASSPRTSGIRETQYF. The DNA of the CDR3 is TGTGCCAGCAGCCCCAGGACTAGCGGGATAAGAGAGACCCAGTACTTC.

This clonotype was observed a few times. This chain joins TRBV5-1 and TRBJ2-5, with 9 bases identical to TRBD1. J was trimmed by 4 bases and V by 0 bases; bases with no gene match: 4. The CDR3 is 15 residues long. Germline V gene data show CDR1 as SGHRS and CDR2 as YFSETQ. CDR3 residues: CASSLEGQGPETQYF. The CDR3 bases are TGCGCCAGCAGCTTGGAGGGACAGGGTCCAGAGACCCAGTACTTC.

This clonotype was detected only a few times. The V gene is TRBV28, the J gene TRBJ1-1; possibly TRBD1 for D (6 bases). Germline lookup yields CDR1 MDHEN and CDR2 SYDVKM. This CDR3 spans 17 amino acids. V lost 5 bases to trimming and J lost 6 bases, with 25 bases between them. CDR3 nucleotide sequence: TGTGCCAGCAGTACCCGGACAGTGACACCCTTTGTGGCTGAAGCTTTCTTT. Its protein is CASSTRTVTPFVAEAFF.

This clonotype was observed at least ten times. The chain combines TRBV20-1 with TRBJ2-3; D not resolved. Germline V gives CDR1 DFQATT, CDR2 SNEGSKA (reference sequence). V was cut by 4 bases and J by 2 bases, with 16 bases left in between. The CDR3 sequence is 15 residues long. The CDR3 nucleotides are TGCAGTGCTACCCACGGGTCAACCGACACAGATACGCAGTATTTT. This sequence encodes CSATHGSTDTDTQYF.

This clonotype was counted many times. This chain connects TRBV12-3 or TRBV12-4 to TRBJ1-1; maybe TRBD1 (6 bases). Trimming removed 7 bases from V and 1 base from J, with 16 bases in between. The CDR3 spans 15 residues. CDR3 in amino acids: CASTLRGAENTEAFF. DNA for the CDR3: TGTGCCAGCACCTTACGGGGGGCGGAGAACACTGAAGCTTTCTTT.

The sample holds a few counts of this clonotype. The chain joins TRBV20-1 to TRBJ2-1; no clear D gene. Germline V gene sequence: CDR1 DFQATT, CDR2 SNEGSKA (reference sequence). V gave up 2 bases and J gave up 10 bases, with 9 bases separating them. This CDR3 comprises 11 residues. The DNA of the CDR3 is TGCAGTGCTAGATATTATAGCGAGCAGTTCTTC. Its translation: CSARYYSEQFF.

This clonotype was recorded a few times. This chain links TRBV15 with TRBJ1-2; tentative D call: TRBD1 (5 bases). Per the germline V gene, CDR1 is LNHNV and CDR2 is YYDKDF (reference sequence). V lost 5 bases and J lost 5, with 15 bases in between. The CDR3 is made up of 14 amino acids. CDR3 sequence (DNA): TGTGCCACCAGCCCCGCCGGGACTGCATATGGCTACACCTTC. It translates to CATSPAGTAYGYTF.

The CDR3 DNA reads as TGTGCCAGCAGCTTGCAGGGTCTAGGGGGAGAGACCCAGTACTTC. This codes for CASSLQGLGGETQYF. The chain uses TRBV5-8 and TRBJ2-5; TRBD1 is a possible D gene (6 bases). Germline lookup yields CDR1 SGHTS and CDR2 YDEGEE. The CDR3 runs to 15 residues. Trimming took off 1 base at V and 4 bases at J, with 14 bases between the two ends.

This clonotype was observed a few times. The chain uses TRBV12-3 or TRBV12-4 and TRBJ2-1, with D possibly matching TRBD2 (5 bases). V was cut by 6 bases and J by 12 bases, with 12 bases left in between. The CDR3 spans 11 residues. The CDR3 DNA reads TGTGCCAGCAGAACTAGTATCGGGCAGTTCTTC. This codes for CASRTSIGQFF.

This clonotype was seen ten or more times. The gene calls are TRBV11-3 and TRBJ2-4; D might be TRBD2 (6 bases). The CDR3 runs to 13 residues. Germline V lookup: CDR1 SGHNT, CDR2 YENEEA. V lost 5 bases, J lost 11 bases, and 16 bases lay in between. The CDR3 reads CASSPGLTGVQYF. CDR3 bases: TGTGCCAGCAGCCCGGGACTCACAGGTGTTCAGTACTTC.

This clonotype occurred many times. The J gene is TRBJ2-3, the V gene TRBV12-3 or TRBV12-4; D may be TRBD1 (5 bases). The V gene lost 2 bases and the J gene lost 5 bases, with 11 bases spanning the gap. The CDR3 length is 14 residues. CDR3 in DNA: TGTGCCAGCAGTTTACAGGGTGGTGGAGATACGCAGTATTTT. Amino acid sequence: CASSLQGGGDTQYF.

This clonotype was detected many times. This rearrangement joins TRBV7-2 to TRBJ1-1; D gene uncertain. V was pared by 5 bases and J by 3 bases, with 16 bases between. Germline V gene lookup returns CDR1 SGHTA and CDR2 FQGNSA. The CDR3 loop spans 15 amino acids. This CDR3 is CASSKRLGPDTEAFF. The DNA of the CDR3 is TGTGCCAGCAGCAAACGACTAGGACCAGACACTGAAGCTTTCTTT.

At least ten counts were recorded for this clonotype. The chain couples TRBV6-5 to TRBJ2-3, with D possibly being TRBD2 (5 bases). The CDR3 runs 14 residues. V was trimmed by 2 bases and J by 4 bases, leaving 10 bases between them. Germline V CDR1 and CDR2: MNHEY, SVGAGI. The DNA for the CDR3 is TGTGCCAGCAGTTACGGGCTAGCCTCAGATACGCAGTATTTT. As protein: CASSYGLASDTQYF.

In this sample, this clonotype turned up many times. V is TRBV29-1 and J is TRBJ1-1; D perhaps matches TRBD1 (6 bases). Germline V gene data show CDR1 as SQVTM and CDR2 as ANQGSEA. The CDR3 sequence is 13 residues long. Deletions cut 6 bases from V and 1 base from J, with 12 bases between. The CDR3, as DNA: TGCAGCGTCGCGGGACACTCGAACACTGAAGCTTTCTTT. Protein product: CSVAGHSNTEAFF.

This clonotype occurred many times. The chain combines TRBV6-2 or TRBV6-3 with TRBJ2-2, with TRBD1 identical over 7 bases. Losses at the gene ends were 5 bases for V and 2 bases for J; bases not matched to a gene: 11. From germline, CDR1 is MNHEY and CDR2 SVGEGT. CDR3 length equals 17 residues. CDR3 amino acids: CASSIPRDRRNTGELFF. The CDR3, as DNA: TGTGCCAGCAGTATCCCCAGGGACAGACGAAACACCGGGGAGCTGTTTTTT.

There are many counts of this clonotype. The chain employs TRBV29-1 and TRBJ2-5; D call uncertain. Trimming took off 4 bases at V and 5 bases at J, with 2 bases between the two ends. From germline, CDR1 is SQVTM and CDR2 ANQGSEA. CDR3 length: 9 residues. The CDR3 nucleotides are TGCAGCGTTGGGGAGACCCAGTACTTC. Its protein is CSVGETQYF.

The gene calls are TRBV6-6 and TRBJ2-3; D is unresolved. The germline V gene encodes CDR1 MNHNY and CDR2 SVGAGI (reference sequence). Trimming cost V 8 bases and J 6 bases, with 6 bases left between them. The CDR3 contains 10 residues. CDR3 nucleotide sequence: TGTGCCAGCGGTTTGGATACGCAGTATTTT. As protein: CASGLDTQYF.

The CDR3 DNA reads as TGCAGCGTTGAATCCGGGGGGCTACTGAAGCGGACCCAGTACTTC. It is translated as CSVESGGLLKRTQYF. J is TRBJ2-5 and V is TRBV29-1, with D perhaps matching TRBD2 (7 bases). Germline V CDR1 and CDR2: SQVTM, ANQGSEA. V lost 2 bases and J lost 7, with 20 bases in between. This CDR3 comprises 15 residues. Supplemented by reference TRBV29-1 and TRBJ2-5, the full variable domain reads SAVISQKPSRDICQRGTSLTIQCQVDSQVTMMFWYRQQPGQSLTLIATANQGSEATYESGFVIDKFPISRPNLTFSTLTVSNMSPEDSSIYLCSVESGGLLKRTQYFGPGTRLLVL.

This clonotype was seen repeatedly, ten times or more. The rearrangement joins TRBV29-1 to TRBJ2-7; TRBD1 agrees at 8 bases. Germline lookup yields CDR1 SQVTM and CDR2 ANQGSEA. This CDR3 is 12 amino acids long. V gave up 5 bases and J gave up 4 bases; unmatched junction bases: 4. CDR3 protein: CSVRTGSYEQYF. CDR3 nucleotide sequence: TGCAGCGTTAGGACAGGGTCTTACGAGCAGTACTTC.

There are a few counts of this clonotype. The J gene is TRBJ2-3, the V gene TRBV5-1; TRBD2 agrees at 12 bases. This CDR3 region has 17 residues. The junction had 6 bases not matched to a gene; V was cut back by 3 bases and J by 1 base. CDR1 is SGHRS and CDR2 is YFSETQ in the germline V gene. CDR3: CASSSGWTSGGTDTQYF. The DNA for the CDR3 is TGCGCCAGCAGCTCGGGTTGGACTAGCGGGGGCACAGATACGCAGTATTTT.

This clonotype was seen only a few times. The chain is built from TRBV7-2 and TRBJ2-1, with TRBD2 identical over 10 bases. Germline assignment: CDR1 SGHTA and CDR2 FQGNSA. CDR3 length: 15 amino acids. J was trimmed by 4 bases and V by 3 bases; bases with no gene match: 3. CDR3 bases: TGTGCCAGCAGCTTTGGAGCGGGGGGGTACAATGAGCAGTTCTTC. It codes for CASSFGAGGYNEQFF.